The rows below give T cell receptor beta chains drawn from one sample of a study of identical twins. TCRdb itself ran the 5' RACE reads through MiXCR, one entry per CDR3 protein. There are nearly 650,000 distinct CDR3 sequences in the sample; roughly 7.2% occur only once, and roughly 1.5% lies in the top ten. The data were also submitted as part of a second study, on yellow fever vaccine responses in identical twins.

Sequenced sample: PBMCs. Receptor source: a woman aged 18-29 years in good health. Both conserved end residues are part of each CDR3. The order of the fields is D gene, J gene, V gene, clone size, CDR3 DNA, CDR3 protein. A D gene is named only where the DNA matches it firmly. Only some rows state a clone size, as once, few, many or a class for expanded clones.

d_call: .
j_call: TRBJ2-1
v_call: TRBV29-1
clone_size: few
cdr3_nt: TGCAGCTTCGTCGGGATTTGGGGCGCGTTCAATGAGCAGTTCTTC
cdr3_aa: CSFVGIWGAFNEQFF

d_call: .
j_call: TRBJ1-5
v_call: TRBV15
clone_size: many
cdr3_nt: TGTGCCACCCAAAGTGGACAACCCACGTATAAGCCCCAGCATTTT
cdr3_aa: CATQSGQPTYKPQHF

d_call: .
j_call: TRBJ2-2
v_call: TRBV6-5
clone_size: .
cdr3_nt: TGTGCCAGCAGGTTTCTCAGAGTAAACACCGGGGAGCTGTTTTTT
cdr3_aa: CASRFLRVNTGELFF

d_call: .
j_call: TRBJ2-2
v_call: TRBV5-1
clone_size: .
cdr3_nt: TGCGCCAGCAGCTCGGGGGCTGGGACCGGGGAGCTGTTTTTT
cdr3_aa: CASSSGAGTGELFF

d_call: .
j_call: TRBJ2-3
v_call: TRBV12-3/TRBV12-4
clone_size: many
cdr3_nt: TGTGCCAGCGGATCCGGGGGAGATACGCAGTATTTT
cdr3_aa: CASGSGGDTQYF

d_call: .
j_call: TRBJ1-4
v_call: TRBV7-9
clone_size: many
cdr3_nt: TGTGCCAGCAGCTCCGCAGGGGTGAGGAATGAAAAACTGTTTTTT
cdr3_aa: CASSSAGVRNEKLFF

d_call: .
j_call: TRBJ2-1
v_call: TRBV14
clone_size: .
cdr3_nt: TGTGCCAGCAGCGCCCCGCTAGCTCTCGGGGCCTACAATGAGCAGTTCTTC
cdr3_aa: CASSAPLALGAYNEQFF

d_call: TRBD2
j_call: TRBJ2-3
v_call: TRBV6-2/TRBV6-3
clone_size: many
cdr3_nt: TGTGCCAGCAGCCCCCCGGGAGGGGGGGGCACAGATACGCAGTATTTT
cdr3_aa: CASSPPGGGGTDTQYF

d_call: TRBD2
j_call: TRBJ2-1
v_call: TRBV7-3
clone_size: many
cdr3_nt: TGTGCCAGCAGCGCGGAGGGACTAGCGGCTAATGAGCAGTTCTTC
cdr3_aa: CASSAEGLAANEQFF

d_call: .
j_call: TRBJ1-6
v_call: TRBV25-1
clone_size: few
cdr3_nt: TGTGCCAGCAGTGAAAGGGGGTCAGGTTCACCCCTCCACTTT
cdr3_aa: CASSERGSGSPLHF

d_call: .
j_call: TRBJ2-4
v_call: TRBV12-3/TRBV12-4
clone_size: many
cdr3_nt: TGTGCCAGCAGTTTAGGGGCCAAAAACATTCAGTACTTC
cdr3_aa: CASSLGAKNIQYF

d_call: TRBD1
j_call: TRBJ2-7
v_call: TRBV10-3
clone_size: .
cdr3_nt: TGTGCCATCAGTGAGCGGGTGACAGGGGCCTACGAGCAGTACTTC
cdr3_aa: CAISERVTGAYEQYF

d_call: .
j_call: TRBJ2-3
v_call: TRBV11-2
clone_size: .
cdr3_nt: TGTGCCAGCAGCTTAGAGGGGTTGACTAGTAGCTTCACAGATACGCAGTATTTT
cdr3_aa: CASSLEGLTSSFTDTQYF

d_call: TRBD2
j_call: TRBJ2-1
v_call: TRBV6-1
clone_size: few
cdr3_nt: TGTGCCAGCGAAACGGGGGGTCCCTACAATGAGCAGTTCTTC
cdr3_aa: CASETGGPYNEQFF

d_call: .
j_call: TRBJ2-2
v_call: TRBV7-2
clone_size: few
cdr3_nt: TGTGCCAGCAGCTTAAGGAGATCCCCCGGGGAGCTGTTTTTT
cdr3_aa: CASSLRRSPGELFF

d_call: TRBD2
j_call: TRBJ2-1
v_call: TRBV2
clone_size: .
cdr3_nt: TGTGCCAGCCTAGCGGGGGACACCAATGAGCAGTTCTTC
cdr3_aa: CASLAGDTNEQFF

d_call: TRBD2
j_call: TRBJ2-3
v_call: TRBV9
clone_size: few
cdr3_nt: TGTGCCAGCAGCGTAGGGGCGGGGACTAGCGGAAACACAGATACGCAGTATTTT
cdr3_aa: CASSVGAGTSGNTDTQYF

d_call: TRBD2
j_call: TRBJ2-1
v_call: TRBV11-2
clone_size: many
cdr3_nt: TGTGCCAGCAGCCCCGAGGACTGGGAGGGAATCTATGAGCAGTTCTTC
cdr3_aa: CASSPEDWEGIYEQFF

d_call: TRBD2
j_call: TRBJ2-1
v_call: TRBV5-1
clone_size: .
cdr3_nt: TGCGCCAGCAGCCCGGGACTAGCGGGAGGTCCGCACCCCTCGGATGAGCAGTTCTTC
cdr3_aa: CASSPGLAGGPHPSDEQFF

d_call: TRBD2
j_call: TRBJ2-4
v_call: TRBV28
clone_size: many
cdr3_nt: TGTGCCAGCAGTTCAATGACTAGCGGGAGGATAAGTAACATTCAGTACTTC
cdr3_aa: CASSSMTSGRISNIQYF

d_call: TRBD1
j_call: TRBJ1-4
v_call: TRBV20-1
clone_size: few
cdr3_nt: TGCAGTGCTAGAGATGACAGGGGGGAAAAACTGTTTTTT
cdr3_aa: CSARDDRGEKLFF

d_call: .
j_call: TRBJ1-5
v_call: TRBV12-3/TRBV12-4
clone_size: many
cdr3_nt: TGTGCCAGCACTTCTCAGGGAAAAAATCAGCCCCAGCATTTT
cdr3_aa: CASTSQGKNQPQHF

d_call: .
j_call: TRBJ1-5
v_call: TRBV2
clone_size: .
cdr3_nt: TGTGCCAGCAGCCAAGAACCTGAGCAGCCCCAGCATTTT
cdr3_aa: CASSQEPEQPQHF